This TCR beta chain was observed in a study of vaccination and CD4 T cells after COVID-19. Looking at the study overall: The BNT162b2 or mRNA-1273 vaccine was given to participants in two doses. Stimulation of cells relied on overlapping spike peptides derived from SARS-CoV-2, HCoV-NL63, HCoV-OC43 and HCoV-229E. Study-wide results and caveats: It was found that, in convalescent patients, 304 of 307 vaccine-specific clones were spike mono-reactive.

As to treatment: roughly ten-day PBMC culture with coronavirus spike peptide pools or control peptides (ViraFEST assay). ViraFEST grew antigen-specific T cells using peptide pools, then sequenced TCRs. Sequenced with the Oncomine TCR Beta short-read assay was DNA taken from cultured CD4+ T cells. TCRdb re-analysed the PCR reads in MiXCR, keeping a single row per CDR3 protein. This table has 20,000 to 25,000 distinct CDR3 sequences, less than 50% appearing once. The germline gives CDR1 SGHNT, CDR2 YENEEA. V lost 1 base, J lost 7 bases, and 3 bases stayed unmatched. This CDR3 contains 14 residues. A note on this clonotype: The antigen is not known.

The chain combines TRBV11-3 with TRBJ1-1; 10 bases match TRBD1. The sequence was collected from a human donor who had recovered from COVID-19. The sequences come from CD4+ T cells from blood, cultured in vitro, collected before SARS-CoV-2 vaccination. CDR3 coding DNA: TGTGCCAGCAGCTTAGGGACAGGGGGGAATGAAGCTTTCTTT. It specifies CASSLGTGGNEAFF.